The 23 T cell receptor beta chains given below trace back to one sample, sequenced in a study of cytomegalovirus exposure and HLA in healthy donors. Primers for the PCR totalled 60 Vbeta and 13 Jbeta. Sequencing was performed with immunoSEQ multiplex PCR; in TCRdb, only in-frame clones are kept and a portion is missing. In the table there are 110,000 to 150,000 clones, roughly three quarters of which are singletons. Sequenced input: PBMCs. The receptors originated from a female donor in good health and CMV-seronegative.

CDR3 DNA sequence: TGTGCCAGCAGCTTAAATGGCGGCCGGGTAGATGGCTACACCTTC. This translates into CASSLNGGRVDGYTF. The V and J genes are TRBV7-3 and TRBJ1-2; D unresolved. Trimming took off 1 base at V and 6 bases at J, with 15 bases between the two ends. Germline assignment: CDR1 SGHTA and CDR2 FQGTGA. The CDR3 is 15 amino acids.

The chain has TRBV28 and TRBJ1-5, with D possibly matching TRBD1 (5 bases). CDR1 and CDR2 from the germline V gene are MDHEN and SYDVKM. V was clipped by 5 bases and J by 3 bases, with 17 bases between them. The CDR3 is 16 amino acids. DNA for the CDR3: TGTGCCAGCAGTCCCATAGGGAGGGGCTCCAATCAGCCCCAGCATTTT. It specifies CASSPIGRGSNQPQHF.

The chain carries TRBV2 and TRBJ2-3, with a tentative D call TRBD2 (5 bases). This CDR3 is built from 14 residues. Germline V gene data show CDR1 as SNHLY and CDR2 as FYNNEI. With 1 base removed from V and 6 bases from J, the gap between germline ends came to 11 bases. In DNA form, the CDR3 reads TGTGCCAGCAGTGAAGGAGGGCTTAGCGATACGCAGTATTTT. Protein sequence: CASSEGGLSDTQYF.

V and J are TRBV2 and TRBJ2-5, with 8 bases that match TRBD2. Matching the DNA end better, TRBJ2-7 makes the J call doubtful. The CDR3 loop spans 19 amino acids. Germline V gene lookup returns CDR1 SNHLY and CDR2 FYNNEI. This CDR3 is CASSVGTDPRTSKTYEQYF. CDR3 bases: TGTGCCAGCAGTGTAGGAACCGACCCTAGGACTAGCAAAACCTACGAGCAGTACTTC.

The chain joins TRBV28 to TRBJ1-5; D not certain. V lost 6 bases, J lost 0 bases, and 6 bases lay in between. This CDR3 region has 13 residues. Germline CDR1 and CDR2: MDHEN and SYDVKM. This CDR3 is CASSRDSNQPQHF. The CDR3 DNA is TGTGCCAGCAGCCGCGATAGCAATCAGCCCCAGCATTTT.

The genes are TRBV6-5 and TRBJ1-1; D perhaps matches TRBD1 (6 bases). This CDR3 region has 16 residues. V lost 2 bases and J lost 5, with 18 bases in between. Germline CDR1 and CDR2: MNHEY and SVGAGI. Here the CDR3 reads CASSYGGPSGRTEAFF. CDR3 nucleotides: TGTGCCAGCAGTTACGGGGGCCCCAGCGGGAGAACTGAAGCTTTCTTT.

The chain couples TRBV6-4 to TRBJ1-6, with D maybe TRBD1 (5 bases). CDR1 MRHNA and CDR2 SNTAGT come from the germline V gene. Between the trimmed V and J ends, which lost 0 bases and 6 bases, there was a span of 6 bases. There are 14 residues in the CDR3. CDR3 loop: CASSDSRANSPLHF. CDR3 bases: TGTGCCAGCAGTGACTCCAGGGCTAATTCACCCCTCCACTTT.

This chain uses TRBV27 with TRBJ1-1; weak D call: TRBD1 (5 bases). The V end lost 5 bases, the J end lost 11 bases, and 18 bases lay between the germline ends. The CDR3 sequence is 13 residues long. Germline CDR1 reads MNHEY; CDR2 reads SMNVEV (reference sequence). The CDR3 is CASSMGRVAGAFF. The CDR3 DNA reads TGTGCCAGCAGTATGGGCAGGGTGGCAGGGGCTTTCTTT.

The rearrangement uses TRBV5-6 and TRBJ1-1; 12 positions match TRBD1. J lost 1 base, V lost 0 bases, and 4 bases had no gene match. The CDR3 has 17 amino acids. In germline, CDR1 is SGHDT, CDR2 YYEEEE. CDR3 region: CASSLGGQGAGNTEAFF. For the CDR3, the DNA is TGTGCCAGCAGCTTGGGGGGACAGGGGGCCGGGAACACTGAAGCTTTCTTT.

The V gene is TRBV29-1, the J gene TRBJ1-2; a weak D match, TRBD1 (5 bases). V gave up 5 bases and J gave up 4 bases, with 14 bases separating them. The CDR3 runs to 13 residues. Germline V lookup: CDR1 SQVTM, CDR2 ANQGSEA. CDR3 sequence reads: CSVWGGESYGYTF. Here the CDR3 DNA reads TGCAGCGTTTGGGGGGGGGAAAGCTATGGCTACACCTTC. The entire variable domain, with the rest obtained from reference TRBV29-1 and TRBJ1-2, is as follows: SAVISQKPSRDICQRGTSLTIQCQVDSQVTMMFWYRQQPGQSLTLIATANQGSEATYESGFVIDKFPISRPNLTFSTLTVSNMSPEDSSIYLCSVWGGESYGYTFGSGTRLTVV.

This sequence joins TRBV5-6 and TRBJ2-3; D unresolved. The V end lost 0 bases, the J end lost 7 bases, and 9 bases lay between the germline ends. This CDR3 has 13 residues. CDR1 is SGHDT, CDR2 YYEEEE, per germline. Written as DNA, the CDR3 is TGTGCCAGCAGCTTGGGGCCCACGAATACGCAGTATTTT. Its translation is CASSLGPTNTQYF.

There are a few counts of this clone. The J gene is TRBJ1-6, the V gene TRBV11-2; tentative D call: TRBD1 (5 bases). Trimming removed 5 bases from V and 17 bases from J, with 22 bases in between. Germline V lookup: CDR1 SGHAT, CDR2 FQNNGV. This CDR3 comprises 14 residues. For the CDR3, the DNA is TGTGCCAGCAGCCACATTAATCCTCAGGGTCTAATCCACTTT. It specifies CASSHINPQGLIHF.

This CDR3 reads CASSPLAPGGNEQFF. Here the CDR3 DNA reads TGTGCCAGCAGCCCACTAGCCCCGGGGGGGAATGAGCAGTTCTTC. The chain joins TRBV7-8 to TRBJ2-1, with TRBD2 matching over 8 bases. The CDR3 runs 15 residues. J was trimmed by 7 bases and V by 5 bases; bases with no gene match: 10. Germline loops: CDR1 SGHVS, CDR2 FQNEAQ.

This clone was seen more than once but under ten times. Written as DNA, the CDR3 is TGTGCCAGCAGCTTGGTGGGCAGGGGGGATGGCTACACCTTC. Translating it yields CASSLVGRGDGYTF. The chain recombines TRBV5-4 with TRBJ1-2; 7 bases line up with TRBD1. Germline lookup yields CDR1 SGHNT and CDR2 YYREEE (reference sequence). The CDR3 covers 14 residues. With 0 bases clipped from V and 6 bases from J, the junction kept 5 bases outside the gene matches.

The CDR3 DNA is TGTGCCAGCAGTCCCCCCGGGAGGCCCCTAAGCACAGATACGCAGTATTTT. This encodes CASSPPGRPLSTDTQYF. The chain recombines TRBV28 with TRBJ2-3; 7 nucleotides line up with TRBD2. Trimming removed 5 bases from V and 0 bases from J; junction bases left unmatched: 11. This CDR3 has 17 residues. Germline V lookup: CDR1 MDHEN, CDR2 SYDVKM.

This clone was recorded once. The chain couples TRBV28 to TRBJ2-7; D is unresolved. There are 14 residues in the CDR3. Deletions cut 3 bases from V and 1 base from J, with 10 bases between. From germline, CDR1 is MDHEN and CDR2 SYDVKM. The CDR3 here is CASSLRGESYEQYF. The CDR3 DNA follows: TGTGCCAGCAGTTTGCGCGGAGAATCCTACGAGCAGTACTTC. Filled out from reference TRBV28 and TRBJ2-7, the complete variable domain reads DVKVTQSSRYLVKRTGEKVFLECVQDMDHENMFWYRQDPGLGLRLIYFSYDVKMKEKGDIPEGYSVSREKKERFSLILESASTNQTSMYLCASSLRGESYEQYFGPGTRLTVT.

The chain has TRBV23-1 and TRBJ1-2; D call uncertain. TRBV23-1 qualifies as an ORF whose function is uncertain. This CDR3 has 15 residues. V was cut by 0 bases and J by 3 bases, with 11 bases left in between. The CDR3 region is CASSQSTGGHYGYTF. The CDR3 DNA follows: TGCGCCAGCAGTCAATCGACTGGCGGTCACTATGGCTACACCTTC.

This clone was counted a few times. Other nucleotide sequences in the sample specify the same CDR3. The chain couples TRBV5-1 to TRBJ1-1; D call uncertain. The CDR3 covers 13 residues. Between the trimmed V and J ends, which lost 0 bases and 5 bases, there was a span of 8 bases. CDR1 and CDR2 (germline): SGHRS, YFSETQ. CDR3 residues: CASSLGGGTEAFF. For the CDR3, the DNA is TGCGCCAGCAGCTTGGGAGGTGGTACTGAAGCTTTCTTT.

CDR3 amino acids: CASSSTSGRVTDTQYF. The CDR3 DNA reads TGTGCCAGCAGCTCCACTAGCGGGAGGGTGACAGATACGCAGTATTTT. The chain employs TRBV11-2 and TRBJ2-3; 13 bases align to TRBD2. The CDR3 sequence is 16 residues long. CDR1 is SGHAT, CDR2 FQNNGV, per germline. V trimming: 4 bases; J trimming: 3 bases; junction bases outside the gene matches: 4.

This rearrangement joins TRBV5-1 to TRBJ1-3; D uncertain. CDR3 length equals 15 residues. Germline CDR1 SGHRS, CDR2 YFSETQ. Between the trimmed V and J ends, which lost 5 bases and 0 bases, there was a span of 12 bases. CDR3 DNA sequence: TGCGCCAGCAGTTTTGGTAGAAGCTCTGGAAACACCATATATTTT. It yields the protein CASSFGRSSGNTIYF.

V is TRBV28 and J is TRBJ1-5; a possible D gene is TRBD1 (5 bases). Germline V gene sequence: CDR1 MDHEN, CDR2 SYDVKM. V dropped 3 bases and J dropped 9 bases, with 6 bases sitting between them. The CDR3 extends over 11 amino acids. The CDR3 region is CASSFGGPQHF. The CDR3 region has the DNA TGTGCCAGCAGTTTCGGGGGGCCCCAGCATTTT.

The V gene is TRBV5-4, the J gene TRBJ1-1; a possible D gene is TRBD1 (5 bases). The CDR3 is 14 residues long. The germline V gene encodes CDR1 SGHNT and CDR2 YYREEE (reference sequence). Trimming shortened V by 4 bases and J by 6 bases, and 16 bases separated the two germline ends. The CDR3 coding sequence is TGTGCCAGCAGCGCGGGACTCCCAAGGGCTGAAGCTTTCTTT. It is translated as CASSAGLPRAEAFF.

J is TRBJ2-3 and V is TRBV7-3; possibly TRBD2 for D (6 bases). This CDR3 comprises 13 residues. Germline V lookup: CDR1 SGHTA, CDR2 FQGTGA. The germline V and J ends were trimmed by 2 bases and 8 bases, with 11 bases remaining between them. CDR3 DNA sequence: TGTGCCAGCAGCTTACGGCGGGGAGGTACGCAGTATTTT. Amino acids: CASSLRRGGTQYF.